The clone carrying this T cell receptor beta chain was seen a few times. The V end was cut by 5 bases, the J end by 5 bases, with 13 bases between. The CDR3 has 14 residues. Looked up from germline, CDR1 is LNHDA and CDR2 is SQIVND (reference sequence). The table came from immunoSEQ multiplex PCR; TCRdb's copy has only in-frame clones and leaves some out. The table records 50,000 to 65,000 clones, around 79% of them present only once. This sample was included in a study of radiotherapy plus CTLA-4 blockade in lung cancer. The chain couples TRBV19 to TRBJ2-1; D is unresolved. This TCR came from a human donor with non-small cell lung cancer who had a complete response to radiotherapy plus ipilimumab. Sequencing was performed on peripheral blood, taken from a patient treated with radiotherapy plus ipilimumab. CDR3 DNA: TGTGCCAGTAGTTACCCCAGTGAAGACAATGAGCAGTTCTTC. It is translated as CASSYPSEDNEQFF.